One and the same sample provided the 32 T cell receptor beta chains below, sequenced in a study of blood T cell repertoires in COVID-19 (dated by TCRdb to about 2020). The method was the immunoSEQ multiplex PCR assay. The table comes from immuneACCESS by way of TCRdb, which keeps in-frame sequences with V and J called. Part of the clones is missing from these tables; in studies checked, under half for an unresolved V gene and the rest for unknown reasons. The sample includes approximately 200,000 clones, with 85% observed a single time. Around 0.98% of the sample is taken by the ten largest. The sequenced sample was peripheral blood. The receptors originated from a man aged 40-55 years with acute or convalescent COVID-19.

The chain joins TRBV7-2 to TRBJ1-4, with TRBD1 as a possible D gene (6 bases). CDR3 length equals 18 residues. The V gene lost 2 bases and the J gene lost 8 bases, with 24 bases spanning the gap. Germline assignment: CDR1 SGHTA and CDR2 FQGNSA. CDR3 bases: TGTGCCAGCAGCTTATTTCTCGGCAGGGGAGGGGATTGGGAAAAACTGTTTTTT. It codes for CASSLFLGRGGDWEKLFF.

This chain links TRBV9 with TRBJ1-6; D might be TRBD1 (5 bases). Trimming shortened V by 0 bases and J by 6 bases, and 10 bases separated the two germline ends. The CDR3 contains 15 residues. Germline CDR1 is SGDLS and CDR2 is YYNGEE. This chain's CDR3 is CASSVVGQGNSPLHF. The DNA of the CDR3 is TGTGCCAGCAGCGTAGTGGGCCAGGGTAATTCACCCCTCCACTTT.

The rearrangement links TRBV19 to TRBJ1-2; TRBD1 matches 8 bases. The germline V gene has CDR1 LNHDA and CDR2 SQIVND (reference sequence). The CDR3 covers 17 residues. J lost 6 bases, V lost 6 bases, and 18 bases had no gene match. DNA for the CDR3: TGTGCCAGTAGATCAACCGGGACAGGACTCTTTTTGGATGGCTACACCTTC. It translates to CASRSTGTGLFLDGYTF.

This chain joins TRBV3-1 (or the pseudogene TRBV3-2) and TRBJ1-3; D is unresolved. The germline V gene has CDR1 LGHDT and CDR2 YNNKEL (reference sequence). This CDR3 has 15 residues. The V end was cut by 1 base, the J end by 2 bases, with 9 bases between. The CDR3 DNA is TGTGCCAGCAGCCAAGTTGGCGGTACTGGAAACACCATATATTTT. Translated, it gives CASSQVGGTGNTIYF.

V usage is TRBV5-1 and J usage is TRBJ2-1, with unresolved D. Germline values: CDR1 SGHRS, CDR2 YFSETQ. The CDR3 runs 15 residues. V shed 5 bases and J shed 0 bases, with 12 bases lying between them. Written as DNA, the CDR3 is TGCGCCAGCAGTCACAGAACCGACTCCTACAATGAGCAGTTCTTC. It yields the protein CASSHRTDSYNEQFF.

The chain is built from TRBV15 and TRBJ1-4; D is perhaps TRBD1 (5 bases). Per the germline V gene, CDR1 is LNHNV and CDR2 is YYDKDF (reference sequence). Trimming cost V 0 bases and J 5 bases, with 7 bases left between them. The CDR3 consists of 14 residues. The CDR3 is CATSRDRANEKLFF. DNA of the CDR3: TGTGCCACCAGCAGAGACAGGGCCAATGAAAAACTGTTTTTT.

The rearrangement uses TRBV18 and TRBJ1-6; 7 nucleotides line up with TRBD1. The CDR3 runs 15 residues. The junction had 3 bases not matched to a gene; V was cut back by 2 bases and J by 5 bases. Germline lookup yields CDR1 KGHSH and CDR2 LQKENI. For the CDR3, the DNA is TGTGCCAGCTCACCAAAGGGGGCGGATAATTCACCCCTCCACTTT. It encodes CASSPKGADNSPLHF. The variable domain in full, completed from reference TRBV18 and TRBJ1-6, reads NAGVMQNPRHLVRRRGQEARLRCSPMKGHSHVYWYRQLPEEGLKFMVYLQKENIIDESGMPKERFSAEFPKEGPSILRIQQVVRGDSAAYFCASSPKGADNSPLHFGNGTRLTVT.

The chain uses TRBV27 and TRBJ2-7; weak D call: TRBD1 (6 bases). From germline, CDR1 is MNHEY and CDR2 SMNVEV (reference sequence). V gave up 6 bases and J gave up 7 bases, with 19 bases separating them. This CDR3 contains 14 residues. The CDR3 coding sequence is TGTGCCAGCAGCCAAGCAAAGGGACACGGGGAGCAGTACTTC. Translation: CASSQAKGHGEQYF.

This clone was observed a single time. J is TRBJ1-5 and V is TRBV6-1; the match to TRBD1 covers 8 bases. Losses at the gene ends were 2 bases for V and 4 bases for J; bases not matched to a gene: 4. This CDR3 spans 15 amino acids. In germline, CDR1 is MNHNS, CDR2 SASEGT. CDR3 protein: CASSEQTGGNQPQHF. DNA for the CDR3: TGTGCCAGCAGTGAACAAACAGGGGGTAATCAGCCCCAGCATTTT.

This chain joins TRBV5-4 and TRBJ1-4; D perhaps matches TRBD1 (6 bases). V was shortened by 3 bases and J by 5 bases, with 17 bases between the two germline ends. This CDR3 is 16 amino acids long. CDR1 is SGHNT and CDR2 is YYREEE in the germline V gene (reference sequence). This CDR3 reads CASSSLREGTNEKLFF. The CDR3 DNA sequence: TGTGCCAGCAGCTCTCTACGCGAGGGGACAAATGAAAAACTGTTTTTT.

V and J are TRBV2 and TRBJ1-2; D is ambiguous. Germline V gives CDR1 SNHLY, CDR2 FYNNEI. This CDR3 has 16 residues. Trimming cost V 3 bases and J 0 bases, with 14 bases left between them. CDR3 residues: CASSDLAGMANYGYTF. The CDR3 DNA follows: TGTGCCAGCAGTGATCTGGCAGGAATGGCTAACTATGGCTACACCTTC.

This clone is a singleton in its sample. The chain combines TRBV29-1 with TRBJ1-2; D is perhaps TRBD1 (5 bases). CDR3 length: 15 residues. V gave up 6 bases and J gave up 2 bases, with 19 bases separating them. The germline CDR1 and CDR2 sequences are SQVTM and ANQGSEA. The CDR3 spells CSVATRGLSNYGYTF. The DNA of the CDR3 is TGCAGCGTAGCCACGAGGGGACTTTCAAACTATGGCTACACCTTC.

Points on this clone: This sample also contains other DNA sequences that code for the same CDR3. The chain uses TRBV7-2 and TRBJ1-2; 7 bases match TRBD1. Per germline, CDR1 SGHTA and CDR2 FQGNSA. The junction had 4 bases not matched to a gene; V was cut back by 5 bases and J by 4 bases. The CDR3 is 13 residues long. CDR3 amino acids: CASSPGQVYGYTF. In DNA form, the CDR3 reads TGTGCCAGCAGCCCCGGACAGGTCTATGGCTACACCTTC.

This rearrangement joins TRBV25-1 to TRBJ2-7; no reliable D call. Germline lookup yields CDR1 MGHDK and CDR2 SYGVNS. V gave up 2 bases and J gave up 0 bases, with 8 bases separating them. The CDR3 has 14 residues. The CDR3 sequence: CASSEVASSYEQYF. The CDR3 coding sequence is TGTGCCAGCAGTGAAGTAGCTAGCTCCTACGAGCAGTACTTC.

This chain connects TRBV6-5 to TRBJ2-7; 8 nucleotides match TRBD1. The CDR3 runs to 16 residues. The germline V gene encodes CDR1 MNHEY and CDR2 SVGAGI. V shed 2 bases and J 3 bases; nucleotides not matched to a gene: 9. CDR3 sequence: CASSYGTGTGFYEQYF. The CDR3 DNA is TGTGCCAGCAGTTACGGCACCGGGACAGGATTCTACGAGCAGTACTTC.

The chain combines TRBV2 with TRBJ1-6, with TRBD1 identical over 8 bases. Unmatched junction bases numbered 6, after V lost 4 bases and J lost 7 bases. The CDR3 is 15 amino acids. CDR1 is SNHLY and CDR2 is FYNNEI in the germline V gene. CDR3 DNA sequence: TGTGCCAGCAGTGGGGGGCAGGGGGCCAATTCACCCCTCCACTTT. This encodes CASSGGQGANSPLHF.

The rearrangement links TRBV27 to TRBJ2-1, with D possibly matching TRBD1 (6 bases). Deletions cut 5 bases from V and 1 base from J, with 9 bases between. Germline lookup yields CDR1 MNHEY and CDR2 SMNVEV (reference sequence). This CDR3 has 14 residues. The CDR3 loop is CASSVTGSYNEQFF. As DNA, the CDR3 is TGTGCCAGCAGTGTGACAGGATCCTACAATGAGCAGTTCTTC.

This clone appeared once. The V gene is TRBV19, the J gene TRBJ1-1, with a tentative D call TRBD1 (6 bases). Germline lookup yields CDR1 LNHDA and CDR2 SQIVND (reference sequence). Trimming left V 5 bases short and J 3 bases short, with 13 bases between. The CDR3 sequence is 14 residues long. This CDR3 reads CASSLRGGDTEAFF. The CDR3 nucleotides are TGTGCCAGTAGTCTCAGGGGTGGGGACACTGAAGCTTTCTTT. The full variable domain, in which reference TRBV19 and TRBJ1-1 provide the parts outside the CDR3, is DGGITQSPKYLFRKEGQNVTLSCEQNLNHDAMYWYRQDPGQGLRLIYYSQIVNDFQKGDIAEGYSVSREKKESFPLTVTSAQKNPTAFYLCASSLRGGDTEAFFGQGTRLTVV.

The chain links TRBV3-1 (or the pseudogene TRBV3-2) to TRBJ2-3; D is uncertain. V was cut by 0 bases and J by 5 bases, with 15 bases left in between. The CDR3 totals 16 residues. Germline values: CDR1 LGHDT, CDR2 YNNKEL (reference sequence). The CDR3 loop is CASSQEIRQAEDTQYF. CDR3 coding DNA: TGTGCCAGCAGCCAAGAAATTCGCCAGGCCGAAGATACGCAGTATTTT.

The chain has TRBV19 and TRBJ1-1; a weak D match, TRBD1 (6 bases). The germline V gene encodes CDR1 LNHDA and CDR2 SQIVND (reference sequence). This CDR3 has 16 amino acids. Trimming pared 4 bases from V and 1 base from J, leaving 16 bases between. The CDR3 here is CASSTGRRGGNTEAFF. The CDR3 bases are TGTGCCAGTAGTACCGGACGGAGAGGGGGGAACACTGAAGCTTTCTTT.

The chain combines TRBV4-3 with TRBJ1-6, with TRBD1 matching over 7 bases. With 3 bases clipped from V and 7 bases from J, the junction kept 9 bases outside the gene matches. Germline CDR1 and CDR2: LGHNA and YSLEER. The CDR3 runs 16 residues. Written as DNA, the CDR3 is TGCGCCAGCAGCCAGGTTAGAGGGGACAGCAATTCACCCCTCCACTTT. Amino acid sequence: CASSQVRGDSNSPLHF.

As DNA, the CDR3 is TGTGCCGGGGAGGGGGGGAACACTGAAGCTTTCTTT. Translating gives CAGEGGNTEAFF. The chain uses TRBV7-9 and TRBJ1-1; tentatively, D is TRBD1 (6 bases). The length of the CDR3 is 12 residues. Germline CDR1 reads SEHNR; CDR2 reads FQNEAQ (reference sequence). V was clipped by 11 bases and J by 1 base, with 11 bases between them.

This chain uses TRBV15 with TRBJ2-1; 8 nucleotides agree with TRBD2. The germline V gene has CDR1 LNHNV and CDR2 YYDKDF (reference sequence). After removal of 1 base from V and 9 bases from J, the junction contained 5 bases not matched to a gene. The CDR3 covers 14 residues. CDR3 loop: CATSRAGGTGEQFF. The CDR3, as DNA: TGTGCCACCAGCAGAGCGGGGGGGACGGGTGAGCAGTTCTTC.

This clone was counted a single time. The chain employs TRBV5-1 and TRBJ1-4; TRBD1 might be the D (5 bases). CDR3 size: 13 residues. The V end lost 6 bases, the J end lost 7 bases, and 13 bases lay between the germline ends. Germline-derived CDR1 and CDR2 are SGHRS and YFSETQ. CDR3 DNA: TGCGCCAGCAATCCCGGGGGTGGTGAAAAACTGTTTTTT. It codes for CASNPGGGEKLFF.

This clone has only one observation. The J gene is TRBJ1-1, the V gene TRBV5-1; tentative D call: TRBD1 (5 bases). There are 14 residues in the CDR3. Germline V gene lookup returns CDR1 SGHRS and CDR2 YFSETQ. V lost 1 base, J lost 5 bases, and 12 bases lay in between. In DNA form, the CDR3 reads TGCGCCAGCAGCTTGTTTGGGGGAGGGACTGAAGCTTTCTTT. Protein sequence: CASSLFGGGTEAFF.

This clone appeared once. The chain links TRBV20-1 to TRBJ1-6; D not resolved. Germline CDR1 and CDR2: DFQATT and SNEGSKA (reference sequence). The CDR3 is 10 residues long. V was cut by 5 bases and J by 15 bases, with 11 bases left in between. This CDR3 reads CSALDQILHF. Written as DNA, the CDR3 is TGCAGTGCTCTAGACCAAATCCTCCACTTT.

The rearrangement uses TRBV14 and TRBJ1-2, with D uncertain. Germline V gives CDR1 SGHDN, CDR2 FVKESK. Trimming pared 2 bases from V and 4 bases from J, leaving 8 bases between. The CDR3 consists of 13 residues. Written as DNA, the CDR3 is TGTGCCAGCAGCCAAAGCGTATCCTATGGCTACACCTTC. Amino acid sequence: CASSQSVSYGYTF.

This clone was detected once. V and J are TRBV6-6 and TRBJ2-2; no clear D. With 7 bases removed from V and 4 bases from J, the gap between germline ends came to 10 bases. The CDR3 consists of 13 residues. Germline V gene lookup returns CDR1 MNHNY and CDR2 SVGAGI (reference sequence). The CDR3 DNA is TGTGCCAGCATCATCCTGGCCACCGGGGAGCTGTTTTTT. It is translated as CASIILATGELFF.

In regard to this clone: The germline gene is not matched at one end of the junction; a read error may be the cause. V gene TRBV6-1 combines with J gene TRBJ2-7; TRBD1 matches at 9 bases. This CDR3 contains 15 residues. Germline CDR1 and CDR2: MNHNS and SASEGT. DNA for the CDR3: TGTGCCAGCAGTCAAGCCGGGACAGGGTCCTACGAGCAGTACTTC. This sequence encodes CASSQAGTGSYEQYF.

This clone was recorded once. V is TRBV11-2 and J is TRBJ2-3; D may be TRBD1 (6 bases). Trimming took 1 base from V and 14 from J, leaving 25 bases between them. This CDR3 contains 16 residues. The germline CDR1 and CDR2 sequences are SGHAT and FQNNGV. For the CDR3, the DNA is TGTGCCAGCAGCTTAGCGACCTCCCCCAGGGGCTCTCAGCGGTATTTT. Translation: CASSLATSPRGSQRYF. The full variable domain, with the rest looked up from reference TRBV11-2 and TRBJ2-3, is EAGVAQSPRYKIIEKRQSVAFWCNPISGHATLYWYQQILGQGPKLLIQFQNNGVVDDSQLPKDRFSAERLKGVDSTLKIQPAKLEDSAVYLCASSLATSPRGSQRYFGPGTRLTVL.

The V call is TRBV7-3, the J call TRBJ1-1; no definite D call. The CDR3 is 14 residues long. The germline V gene has CDR1 SGHTA and CDR2 FQGTGA. V lost 5 bases and J lost 1, with 11 bases in between. The CDR3 reads CASSPNGENTEAFF. CDR3 bases: TGTGCCAGCAGCCCGAACGGGGAGAACACTGAAGCTTTCTTT.

The chain employs TRBV3-1 (or the pseudogene TRBV3-2) and TRBJ1-2, with D uncertain. The CDR3 consists of 14 residues. The germline gives CDR1 LGHDT, CDR2 YNNKEL (reference sequence). Trimming stripped 1 base from V and 8 bases from J, with 14 bases between. The CDR3 loop is CASSQGSVPRGYTF. CDR3 nucleotide sequence: TGTGCCAGCAGCCAAGGATCGGTCCCTCGGGGCTACACCTTC.